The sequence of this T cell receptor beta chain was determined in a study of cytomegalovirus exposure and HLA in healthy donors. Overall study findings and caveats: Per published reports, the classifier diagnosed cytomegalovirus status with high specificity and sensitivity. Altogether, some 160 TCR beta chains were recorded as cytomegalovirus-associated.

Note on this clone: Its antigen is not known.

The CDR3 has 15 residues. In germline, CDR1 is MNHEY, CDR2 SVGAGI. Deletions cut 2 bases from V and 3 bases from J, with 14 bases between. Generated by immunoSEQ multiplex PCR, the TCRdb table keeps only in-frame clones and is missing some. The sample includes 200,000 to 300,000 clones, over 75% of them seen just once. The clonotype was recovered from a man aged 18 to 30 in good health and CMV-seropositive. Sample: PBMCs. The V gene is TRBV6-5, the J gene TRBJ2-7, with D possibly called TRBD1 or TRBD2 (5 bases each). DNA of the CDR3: TGTGCCAGCAGTTACGTCTGGGGACCCGTCTACGAGCAGTACTTC. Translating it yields CASSYVWGPVYEQYF.